One and the same sample provided the 22 T cell receptor beta chains below, sequenced in a study of blood T cell repertoires in COVID-19. This table comes from immunoSEQ multiplex PCR, and its TCRdb copy is limited to in-frame clones, with some not included. The profile shows under 250,000 clones, about four fifths of them singletons. Specimen: peripheral blood. These receptors came from a man in his fifties or sixties with active or convalescent COVID-19.

J is TRBJ2-5 and V is TRBV4-1, with 8 bases fitting TRBD2. V shed 0 bases and J 5 bases; nucleotides not matched to a gene: 5. Germline values: CDR1 MGHRA, CDR2 YSYEKL. The CDR3 contains 15 residues. Written as DNA, the CDR3 is TGCGCCAGCAGCCAAGAGAGAGCGGGAGACGAGACCCAGTACTTC. This translates into CASSQERAGDETQYF.

V is TRBV18 and J is TRBJ1-6; D remains unclear. Between the trimmed V and J ends, which lost 5 bases and 9 bases, there was a span of 8 bases. The germline CDR1 and CDR2 sequences are KGHSH and LQKENI. The CDR3 consists of 12 residues. CDR3 sequence reads: CASSASGSPLHF. Here the CDR3 DNA reads TGTGCCAGCTCAGCCTCGGGTTCACCCCTCCACTTT.

The chain joins TRBV30 to TRBJ2-7, with D hard to call. This CDR3 has 13 amino acids. From germline, CDR1 is GTSNPN and CDR2 SVGIG (reference sequence). The germline V and J ends were trimmed by 3 bases and 0 bases, with 9 bases remaining between them. CDR3 loop: CAWRRQSSYEQYF. The CDR3 DNA reads as TGTGCCTGGAGGAGACAAAGCTCCTACGAGCAGTACTTC.

V usage is TRBV29-1 and J usage is TRBJ1-5; possibly TRBD1 for D (6 bases). V was cut by 4 bases and J by 5 bases, with 15 bases left in between. In germline, CDR1 is SQVTM, CDR2 ANQGSEA. This CDR3 region has 14 residues. The CDR3 nucleotides are TGCAGCGTTGTAAGGCAGGGGTTAGATCAGCCCCAGCATTTT. Translated: CSVVRQGLDQPQHF.

The V call is TRBV5-1, the J call TRBJ2-5, with D hard to call. The CDR3 contains 14 residues. The ends were cut back, 4 bases at V and 1 base at J, with 11 bases in the middle. Germline values: CDR1 SGHRS, CDR2 YFSETQ. This CDR3 reads CASSQPVVQETQYF. The CDR3 DNA reads as TGCGCCAGCAGCCAACCGGTCGTCCAAGAGACCCAGTACTTC.

V gene TRBV4-1 combines with J gene TRBJ1-4; no definite D call. Germline CDR1 and CDR2: MGHRA and YSYEKL. There are 16 residues in the CDR3. Trimming left V 0 bases short and J 4 bases short, with 12 bases between. The CDR3 protein is CASSQEDRRNNEKLFF. The CDR3 bases are TGCGCCAGCAGCCAAGAGGATCGGCGGAATAATGAAAAACTGTTTTTT.

The chain joins TRBV30 to TRBJ2-3; TRBD1 matches 8 bases. J lost 0 bases, V lost 0 bases, and 2 bases had no gene match. The germline V gene encodes CDR1 GTSNPN and CDR2 SVGIG (reference sequence). CDR3 length: 15 residues. The CDR3 reads CAWSVQGASTDTQYF. Written as DNA, the CDR3 is TGTGCCTGGAGTGTCCAGGGGGCTAGCACAGATACGCAGTATTTT.

J is TRBJ2-3 and V is TRBV7-8, with TRBD2 matching over 10 bases. This CDR3 is built from 21 residues. The germline V gene has CDR1 SGHVS and CDR2 FQNEAQ. The V gene end was trimmed by 5 bases and the J gene end by 0 bases; junction bases not matched to a gene: 20. CDR3 amino acids: CASSRRVLSSGGRGSTDTQYF. The CDR3 DNA follows: TGTGCCAGCAGCCGCCGCGTCCTGTCTAGCGGGGGACGAGGTAGCACAGATACGCAGTATTTT.

The gene calls are TRBV6-5 and TRBJ1-5, with 7 bases aligning to TRBD1. The J segment lost 5 bases and the V segment lost 0 bases, leaving 4 bases of the junction unmatched. This CDR3 is built from 15 residues. Germline V gene lookup returns CDR1 MNHEY and CDR2 SVGAGI. The CDR3 region has the DNA TGTGCCAGCAGTTACTCGTTTAGGGGGCATCAGCCCCAGCATTTT. Translating gives CASSYSFRGHQPQHF.

The V gene is TRBV5-4, the J gene TRBJ2-3; the match to TRBD2 covers 16 bases. Per the germline V gene, CDR1 is SGHNT and CDR2 is YYREEE (reference sequence). The CDR3 runs 19 residues. V trimming: 4 bases; J trimming: 3 bases; junction bases outside the gene matches: 11. The CDR3 DNA reads as TGTGCCAGCAGCCAAGGGACTAGCGGGAGGGCCTTATTGACAGATACGCAGTATTTT. This translates into CASSQGTSGRALLTDTQYF.

This sequence joins TRBV27 and TRBJ1-2, with D possibly TRBD1 on 5 matching bases. This CDR3 spans 13 amino acids. Deletions cut 5 bases from V and 7 bases from J, with 14 bases between. In germline, CDR1 is MNHEY, CDR2 SMNVEV (reference sequence). This CDR3 is CASSLTVPGGYTF. CDR3 nucleotide sequence: TGTGCCAGCAGTCTGACAGTGCCGGGTGGCTACACCTTC.

The rearrangement joins TRBV28 to TRBJ1-6; D is unresolved. Germline CDR1 is MDHEN and CDR2 is SYDVKM. This CDR3 spans 14 amino acids. Deletions cut 7 bases from V and 8 bases from J, with 15 bases between. In DNA form, the CDR3 reads TGTGCCAGCATAAGGATGATAGGAGATTCACCCCTCCACTTT. It translates to CASIRMIGDSPLHF.

The chain has TRBV5-1 and TRBJ2-2; 7 bases agree with TRBD1. V lost 4 bases, J lost 6 bases, and 12 bases stayed unmatched. The CDR3 spans 16 residues. CDR1 is SGHRS, CDR2 YFSETQ, per germline. This CDR3 is CASSNPTGSASGELFF. CDR3 DNA sequence: TGCGCCAGCAGCAATCCGACAGGGTCTGCCTCCGGGGAGCTGTTTTTT.

The chain is built from TRBV30 and TRBJ1-3; D is ambiguous. Looked up from germline, CDR1 is GTSNPN and CDR2 is SVGIG (reference sequence). Trimming took off 3 bases at V and 6 bases at J, with 15 bases between the two ends. This CDR3 is 14 amino acids long. The CDR3 sequence is CAWSRGMQPNTIYF. CDR3 bases: TGTGCCTGGAGCCGAGGAATGCAACCAAACACCATATATTTT.

This rearrangement joins TRBV5-1 to TRBJ2-7; D gene uncertain. The CDR3 loop spans 14 amino acids. Deletions cut 0 bases from V and 6 bases from J, with 13 bases between. From germline, CDR1 is SGHRS and CDR2 YFSETQ. The CDR3 loop reads CASSLGASAGEQYF. In DNA form, the CDR3 reads TGCGCCAGCAGCTTGGGGGCCTCTGCAGGCGAGCAGTACTTC.

The CDR3 sequence: CASRAGVRNTEAFF. In DNA form, the CDR3 reads TGTGCCAGCAGGGCGGGGGTGCGGAACACTGAAGCTTTCTTT. This chain links TRBV27 with TRBJ1-1; maybe TRBD1 (5 bases). This CDR3 is 14 amino acids long. Germline values: CDR1 MNHEY, CDR2 SMNVEV (reference sequence). V lost 6 bases, J lost 1 base, and 12 bases lay in between.

The rearrangement joins TRBV5-4 to TRBJ2-5; 11 bases align to TRBD2. The CDR3 is 14 amino acids. Germline assignment: CDR1 SGHNT and CDR2 YYREEE (reference sequence). Germline trimming cut 5 bases from V and 5 bases from J; bases unmatched to any gene: 5. The CDR3 sequence is CASRVRTSGETQYF. The DNA of the CDR3 is TGTGCCAGCAGGGTTCGGACTAGCGGGGAGACCCAGTACTTC.

This chain links TRBV6-5 with TRBJ1-3; D not certain. Trimming took off 6 bases at V and 0 bases at J, with 9 bases between the two ends. Per the germline V gene, CDR1 is MNHEY and CDR2 is SVGAGI. The CDR3 has 14 residues. Written as DNA, the CDR3 is TGTGCCAGCAGCCTGTATATCTCTGGAAACACCATATATTTT. Its protein product is CASSLYISGNTIYF.

J is TRBJ2-3 and V is TRBV9; 11 bases agree with TRBD2. This CDR3 contains 19 residues. V gave up 0 bases and J gave up 2 bases; unmatched junction bases: 11. Germline CDR1 SGDLS, CDR2 YYNGEE. This chain's CDR3 is CASSVDSRLAGGPTDTQYF. The DNA for the CDR3 is TGTGCCAGCAGCGTAGATTCTCGGCTAGCGGGGGGCCCCACAGATACGCAGTATTTT.

This clone was picked up one time. The chain joins TRBV5-1 to TRBJ2-2, with 7 positions matching TRBD1. CDR1 and CDR2 (germline): SGHRS, YFSETQ. Germline trimming cut 0 bases from V and 3 bases from J; bases unmatched to any gene: 5. The CDR3 runs 16 residues. CDR3 protein: CASSLAGQGDTGELFF. DNA for the CDR3: TGCGCCAGCAGCTTGGCAGGGCAGGGGGACACCGGGGAGCTGTTTTTT. Looking up the rest from reference TRBV5-1 and TRBJ2-2 gives the full variable domain: KAGVTQTPRYLIKTRGQQVTLSCSPISGHRSVSWYQQTPGQGLQFLFEYFSETQRNKGNFPGRFSGRQFSNSRSEMNVSTLELGDSALYLCASSLAGQGDTGELFFGEGSRLTVL.

This chain uses TRBV7-3 with TRBJ2-1, with 12 nucleotides matching TRBD2. The CDR3 is 15 residues long. The junction had 4 bases not matched to a gene; V was cut back by 5 bases and J by 5 bases. Germline V gene lookup returns CDR1 SGHTA and CDR2 FQGTGA. The CDR3 DNA follows: TGTGCCAGCAGCCACGGACTAGCGGGAAACAATGAGCAGTTCTTC. This sequence encodes CASSHGLAGNNEQFF.

This chain links TRBV15 with TRBJ1-5, with D perhaps matching TRBD1 (6 bases). The germline gives CDR1 LNHNV, CDR2 YYDKDF (reference sequence). The CDR3 loop spans 16 amino acids. The V and J ends lost 1 base and 2 bases respectively, with 12 bases between them. CDR3 nucleotide sequence: TGTGCCACCAGCAGAGCTGCAGGGGTGGGCAATCAGCCCCAGCATTTT. Its protein product is CATSRAAGVGNQPQHF.